This TCR beta chain was captured in a study of response to subunit inactivated influenza vaccine. Study findings and constraints: Few additional T cells are recruited per seasonal influenza vaccination, authors suggested.

TCRdb reanalysed the RT-PCR reads using MiXCR and keeps one entry per CDR3 protein. The data contain under 200,000 distinct CDR3 sequences, roughly 11% of them singletons. Notes on this clonotype: What it binds is unknown.

The CDR3 extends over 15 amino acids. V was shortened by 0 bases and J by 7 bases, with 17 bases between the two germline ends. Germline lookup yields CDR1 SGDLS and CDR2 YYNGEE. The rearrangement joins TRBV9 to TRBJ2-7; D assignment may be TRBD1 or TRBD2 (5 bases each). This clonotype was sampled from a man aged 50 to 60 who received an inactivated influenza vaccine. The sequenced sample was non-naive T cells sorted from PBMCs, obtained roughly 46 days after vaccination. The CDR3 is CASSVGGTNPGEQYF. CDR3 DNA: TGTGCCAGCAGCGTAGGGGGGACCAATCCGGGGGAGCAGTACTTC. The variable domain in full, with the rest retrieved from reference TRBV9 and TRBJ2-7, is DSGVTQTPKHLITATGQRVTLRCSPRSGDLSVYWYQQSLDQGLQFLIQYYNGEERAKGNILERFSAQQFPDLHSELNLSSLELGDSALYFCASSVGGTNPGEQYFGPGTRLTVT.